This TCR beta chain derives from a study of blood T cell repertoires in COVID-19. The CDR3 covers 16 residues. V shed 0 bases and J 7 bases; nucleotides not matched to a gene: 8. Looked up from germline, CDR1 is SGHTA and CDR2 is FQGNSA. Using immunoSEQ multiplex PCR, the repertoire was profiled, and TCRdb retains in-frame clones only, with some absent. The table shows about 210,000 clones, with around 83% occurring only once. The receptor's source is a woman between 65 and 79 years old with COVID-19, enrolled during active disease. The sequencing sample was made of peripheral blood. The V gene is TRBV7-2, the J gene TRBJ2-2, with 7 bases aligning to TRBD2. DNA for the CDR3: TGTGCCAGCAGCTTAGCGAACAGCGGGACGAGCGGGGAGCTGTTTTTT. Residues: CASSLANSGTSGELFF.